This T cell receptor beta chain is from a study of T cell repertoires in cytomegalovirus infection. Study-level information: Recently identified HLA-C-restricted CMV epitopes and well-studied HLA-B-restricted CMV epitopes were used by the study. A matching HLA type, together with CMV infection, was signaled by public TCR beta signatures. Study conclusions and caveats: Public TCR beta family frequency separated CMV-and-HLA carriers, including in an independent cohort. CMV-specific HLA-C-restricted TCR beta clonotypes dominated the ex vivo response.

This clonotype came up many times. The antigen remains unidentified. One end of the junction varies from germline; a read error may be responsible. CDR1 and CDR2 from the germline V gene are MNHNY and SVGAGI (reference sequence). CDR3 length: 11 residues. One entry per CDR3 protein results from TCRdb running MiXCR on the reads. The table shows about 920,000 distinct CDR3 sequences, with 31% occurring only once. The J gene is TRBJ2-5, the V gene TRBV6-6; tentatively, D is TRBD2 (5 bases). The receptor was derived from a human donor in good health (CMV status not recorded). Some clones in this sample may be carry-over from other donors' samples. Sequencing used cultured CD8+ T cells from PBMCs, obtained from culture after CMV antigen stimulation. CDR3 amino acids: CASNYGKTQYF. The CDR3 bases are TGTGCCAGCAATTACGGGAAGACCCAGTACTTC.